This T cell receptor (beta chain) stems from a study of cytomegalovirus exposure and HLA in healthy donors. Whole-study results and caveats: According to a later analysis, donors in an Asian-associated ancestry cluster reportedly had fewer N-insertions than the roughly 720-donor mean.

PCR amplification relied on 60 Vbeta primers (plus 13 Jbeta primers). Clones were sequenced by immunoSEQ multiplex PCR, and TCRdb holds only the in-frame ones, with some missing. Here the sample spans around 99,000 clones, under 80% being singletons. About this clone: The antigen is not known.

This CDR3 has 15 amino acids. J lost 4 bases, V lost 6 bases, and 8 bases had no gene match. Per the germline V gene, CDR1 is MDHEN and CDR2 is SYDVKM. This clonotype was sampled from a woman aged 30 to 39 in good health and CMV-seronegative. V gene TRBV28 combines with J gene TRBJ2-1; 8 bases fit TRBD1. Sample: PBMCs. CDR3 bases: TGTGCCAGCAGCCCTGGACAGGGCGCTTACAATGAGCAGTTCTTC. Protein sequence: CASSPGQGAYNEQFF.